This T cell receptor (beta chain) emerged from a study of T cell responses to AZD1222 COVID-19 vaccine. Study conclusions and caveats: The number of AZD1222 recipients seropositive at baseline was only five or six.

With respect to this clone: Its matching antigen is unknown.

Method: immunoSEQ multiplex PCR; TCRdb's copy keeps in-frame clones and lacks some. The sample lists roughly 100,000 clones, about 89% occurring once. The CDR3 has 16 amino acids. Germline lookup yields CDR1 WSHSY and CDR2 SAAADI. V shed 5 bases and J shed 3 bases, with 18 bases lying between them. The TCR was taken from an adult who received the MenACWY meningococcal vaccine as a control. This specimen was peripheral blood, taken 28 days after the second dose of the MenACWY control vaccine. The chain carries TRBV10-2 and TRBJ2-3, with D possibly TRBD2 on 6 matching bases. The CDR3 here is CASSLKWRGGTDTQYF. CDR3 nucleotides: TGCGCCAGCAGTCTCAAGTGGCGGGGAGGAACAGATACGCAGTATTTT.